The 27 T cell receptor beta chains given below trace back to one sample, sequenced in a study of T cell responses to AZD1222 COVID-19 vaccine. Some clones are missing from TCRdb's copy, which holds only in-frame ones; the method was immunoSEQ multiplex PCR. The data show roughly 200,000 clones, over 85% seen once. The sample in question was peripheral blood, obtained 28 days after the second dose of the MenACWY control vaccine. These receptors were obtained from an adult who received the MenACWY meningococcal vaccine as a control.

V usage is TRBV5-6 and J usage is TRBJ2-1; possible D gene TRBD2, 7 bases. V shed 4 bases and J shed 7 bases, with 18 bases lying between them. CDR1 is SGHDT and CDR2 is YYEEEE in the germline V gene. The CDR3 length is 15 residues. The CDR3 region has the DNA TGTGCCAGCAGCCGAGAAGGCAGGGGAGGGAATGAGCAGTTCTTC. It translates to CASSREGRGGNEQFF.

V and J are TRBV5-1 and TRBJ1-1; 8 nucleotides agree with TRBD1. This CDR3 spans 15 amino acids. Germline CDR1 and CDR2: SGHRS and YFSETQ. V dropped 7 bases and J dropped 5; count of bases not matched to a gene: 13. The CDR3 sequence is CASRPGQALQTEAFF. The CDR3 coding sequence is TGCGCCAGCCGACCGGGACAGGCTCTTCAGACTGAAGCTTTCTTT.

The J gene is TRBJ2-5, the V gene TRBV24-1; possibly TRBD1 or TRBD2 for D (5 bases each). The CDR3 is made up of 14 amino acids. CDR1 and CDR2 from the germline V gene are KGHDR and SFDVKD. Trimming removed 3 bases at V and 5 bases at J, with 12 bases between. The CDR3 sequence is CATSDRDPGETQYF. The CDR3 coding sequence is TGTGCCACCAGTGATCGGGACCCCGGGGAGACCCAGTACTTC.

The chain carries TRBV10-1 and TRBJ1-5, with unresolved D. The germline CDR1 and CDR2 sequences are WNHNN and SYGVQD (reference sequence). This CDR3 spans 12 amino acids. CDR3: CAWVEDFQPQHF. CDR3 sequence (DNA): TGCGCATGGGTGGAAGATTTTCAGCCCCAGCATTTT.

In DNA form, the CDR3 reads TGTGCCAGCAGCCAGGACCCTCGACGAGACAGGGGGATAGCTTTCTTT. It translates to CASSQDPRRDRGIAFF. The chain has TRBV4-2 and TRBJ1-1, with 9 positions matching TRBD1. V trimming: 3 bases; J trimming: 10 bases; junction bases outside the gene matches: 15. The CDR3 contains 16 residues. CDR1 is LGHNA, CDR2 YNFKEQ, per germline.

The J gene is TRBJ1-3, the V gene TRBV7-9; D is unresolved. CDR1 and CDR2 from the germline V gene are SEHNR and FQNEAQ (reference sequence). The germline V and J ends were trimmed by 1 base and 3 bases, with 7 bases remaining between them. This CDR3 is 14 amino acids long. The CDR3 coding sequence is TGTGCCAGCAGCTTAGGCAGAGGTGGAAACACCATATATTTT. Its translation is CASSLGRGGNTIYF.

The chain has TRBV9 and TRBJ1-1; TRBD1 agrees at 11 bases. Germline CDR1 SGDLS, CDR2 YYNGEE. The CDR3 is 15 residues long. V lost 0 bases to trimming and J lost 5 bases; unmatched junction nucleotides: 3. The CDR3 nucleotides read TGTGCCAGCAGCGTAGCGGACAGGGGGCGGACTGAAGCTTTCTTT. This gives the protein CASSVADRGRTEAFF.

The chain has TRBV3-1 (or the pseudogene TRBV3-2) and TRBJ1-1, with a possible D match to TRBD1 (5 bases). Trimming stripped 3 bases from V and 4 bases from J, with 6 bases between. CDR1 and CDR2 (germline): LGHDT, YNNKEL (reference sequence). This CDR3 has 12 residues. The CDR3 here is CASSQGVTEAFF. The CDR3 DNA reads TGTGCCAGCAGCCAGGGGGTCACTGAAGCTTTCTTT.

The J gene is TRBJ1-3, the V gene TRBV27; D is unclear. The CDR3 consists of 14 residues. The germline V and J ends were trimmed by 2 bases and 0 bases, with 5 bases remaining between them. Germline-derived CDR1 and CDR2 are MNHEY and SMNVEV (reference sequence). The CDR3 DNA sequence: TGTGCCAGCAGTTTAGACCCCTCTGGAAACACCATATATTTT. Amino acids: CASSLDPSGNTIYF.

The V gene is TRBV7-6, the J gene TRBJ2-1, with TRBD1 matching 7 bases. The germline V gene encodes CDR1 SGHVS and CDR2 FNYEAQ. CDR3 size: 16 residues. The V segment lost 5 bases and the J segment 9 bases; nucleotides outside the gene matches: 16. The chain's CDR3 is CASSVQTGLGPAEQFF. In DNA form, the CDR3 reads TGTGCCAGCAGCGTCCAGACAGGGTTGGGGCCAGCTGAGCAGTTCTTC.

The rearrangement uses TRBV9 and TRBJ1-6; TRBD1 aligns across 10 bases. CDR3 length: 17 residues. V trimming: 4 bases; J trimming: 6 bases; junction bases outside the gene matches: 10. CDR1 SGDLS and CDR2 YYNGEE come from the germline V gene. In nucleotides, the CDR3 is TGTGCCAGCAGCATCGACAGGGGGCCAGGCTCTAATTCACCCCTCCACTTT. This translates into CASSIDRGPGSNSPLHF. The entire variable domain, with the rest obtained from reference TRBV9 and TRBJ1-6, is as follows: DSGVTQTPKHLITATGQRVTLRCSPRSGDLSVYWYQQSLDQGLQFLIQYYNGEERAKGNILERFSAQQFPDLHSELNLSSLELGDSALYFCASSIDRGPGSNSPLHFGNGTRLTVT.

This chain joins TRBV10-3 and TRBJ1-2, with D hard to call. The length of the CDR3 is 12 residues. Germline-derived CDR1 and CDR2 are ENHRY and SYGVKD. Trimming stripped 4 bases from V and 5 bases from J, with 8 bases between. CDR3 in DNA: TGTGCCATCAGTGGAAACGAATATGGCTACACCTTC. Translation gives CAISGNEYGYTF.

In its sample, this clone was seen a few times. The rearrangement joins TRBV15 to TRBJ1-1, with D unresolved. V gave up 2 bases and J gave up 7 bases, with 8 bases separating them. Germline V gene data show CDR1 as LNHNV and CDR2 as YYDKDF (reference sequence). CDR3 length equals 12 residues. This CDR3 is CATSRQHDEAFF. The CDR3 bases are TGTGCCACCAGCAGACAACACGATGAAGCTTTCTTT.

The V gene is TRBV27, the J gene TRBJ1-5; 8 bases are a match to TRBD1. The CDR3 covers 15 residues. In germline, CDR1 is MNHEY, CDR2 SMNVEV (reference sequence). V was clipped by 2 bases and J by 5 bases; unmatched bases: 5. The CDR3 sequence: CASSLRQGAYQPQHF. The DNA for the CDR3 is TGTGCCAGCAGTTTACGTCAGGGGGCCTATCAGCCCCAGCATTTT.

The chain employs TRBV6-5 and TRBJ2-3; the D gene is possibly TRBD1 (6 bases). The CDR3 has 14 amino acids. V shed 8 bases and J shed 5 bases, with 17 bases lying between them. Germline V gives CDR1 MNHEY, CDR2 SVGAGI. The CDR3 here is CASGARGRGDTQYF. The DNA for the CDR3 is TGTGCCAGCGGGGCTAGGGGGAGAGGAGATACGCAGTATTTT.

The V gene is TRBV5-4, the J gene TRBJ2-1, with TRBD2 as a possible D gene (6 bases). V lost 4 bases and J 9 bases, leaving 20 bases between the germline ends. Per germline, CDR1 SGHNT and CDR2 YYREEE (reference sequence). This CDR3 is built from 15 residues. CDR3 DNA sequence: TGTGCCAGCAGCCCGAAGGGACTGCCCTCGGGTGAGCAGTTCTTC. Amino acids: CASSPKGLPSGEQFF.

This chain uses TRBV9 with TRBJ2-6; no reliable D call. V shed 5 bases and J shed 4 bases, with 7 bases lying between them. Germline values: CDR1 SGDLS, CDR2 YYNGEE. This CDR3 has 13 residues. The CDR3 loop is CASRPPGANVLTF. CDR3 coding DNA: TGTGCCAGCAGACCCCCCGGGGCCAACGTCCTGACTTTC.

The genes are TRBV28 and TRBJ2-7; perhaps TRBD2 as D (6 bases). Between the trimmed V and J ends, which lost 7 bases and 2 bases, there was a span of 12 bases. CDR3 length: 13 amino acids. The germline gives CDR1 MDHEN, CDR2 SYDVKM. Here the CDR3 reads CASIKTSTYEQYF. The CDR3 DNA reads TGTGCCAGCATCAAGACTAGTACCTACGAGCAGTACTTC.

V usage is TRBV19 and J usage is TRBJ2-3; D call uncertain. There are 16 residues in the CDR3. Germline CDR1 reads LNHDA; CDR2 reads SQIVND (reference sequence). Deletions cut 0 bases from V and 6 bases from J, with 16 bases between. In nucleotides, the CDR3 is TGTGCCAGTAGTATAGATCTCCGGCAAGACGCGGATACGCAGTATTTT. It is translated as CASSIDLRQDADTQYF.

The CDR3 reads CASSLRQTTYEQYF. CDR3 nucleotides: TGTGCCAGCAGTTTAAGACAGACAACCTACGAGCAGTACTTC. This chain uses TRBV6-5 with TRBJ2-7, with D possibly TRBD1 on 5 matching bases. The CDR3 is made up of 14 amino acids. The germline V gene encodes CDR1 MNHEY and CDR2 SVGAGI. Trimming shortened V by 4 bases and J by 2 bases, and 12 bases separated the two germline ends.

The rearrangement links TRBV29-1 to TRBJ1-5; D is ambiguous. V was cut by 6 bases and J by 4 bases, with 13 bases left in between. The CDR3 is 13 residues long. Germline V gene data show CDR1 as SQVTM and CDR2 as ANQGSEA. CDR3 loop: CSVGLRENQPQHF. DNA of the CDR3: TGCAGCGTCGGACTTAGGGAGAATCAGCCCCAGCATTTT.

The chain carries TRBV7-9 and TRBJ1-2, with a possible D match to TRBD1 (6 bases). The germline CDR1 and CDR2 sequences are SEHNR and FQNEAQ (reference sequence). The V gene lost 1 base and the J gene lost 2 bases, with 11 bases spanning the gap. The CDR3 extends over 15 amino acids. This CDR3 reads CASSLGTVRNYGYTF. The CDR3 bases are TGTGCCAGCAGCTTAGGGACAGTTCGGAACTATGGCTACACCTTC.

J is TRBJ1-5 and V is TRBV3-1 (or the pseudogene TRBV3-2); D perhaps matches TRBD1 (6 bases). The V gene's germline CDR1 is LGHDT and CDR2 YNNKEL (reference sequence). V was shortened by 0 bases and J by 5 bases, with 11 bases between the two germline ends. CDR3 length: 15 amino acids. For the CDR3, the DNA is TGTGCCAGCAGCCAAGATAGCAGGGGACATCAGCCCCAGCATTTT. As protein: CASSQDSRGHQPQHF.

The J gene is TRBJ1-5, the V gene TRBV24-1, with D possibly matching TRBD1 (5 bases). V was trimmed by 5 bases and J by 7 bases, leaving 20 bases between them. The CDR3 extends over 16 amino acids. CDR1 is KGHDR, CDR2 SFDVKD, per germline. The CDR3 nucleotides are TGTGCCACCAGTGGTCATCGGACCGAATCAGGGCAGCCCCAGCATTTT. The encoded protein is CATSGHRTESGQPQHF.

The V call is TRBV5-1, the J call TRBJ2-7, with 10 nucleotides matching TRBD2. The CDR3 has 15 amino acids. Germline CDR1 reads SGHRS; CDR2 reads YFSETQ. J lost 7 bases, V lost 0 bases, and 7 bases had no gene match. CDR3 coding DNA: TGCGCCAGCAGCTTGGTATTAGCGGGAGGACAAGAGCAGTACTTC. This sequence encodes CASSLVLAGGQEQYF.

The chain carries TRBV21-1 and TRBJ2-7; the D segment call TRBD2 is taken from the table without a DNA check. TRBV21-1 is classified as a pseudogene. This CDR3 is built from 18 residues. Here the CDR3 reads CASSKGGKGLAGNYEQYF. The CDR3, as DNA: TGTGCCAGCAGCAAAGGGGGTAAGGGACTAGCGGGCAACTACGAGCAGTACTTC.

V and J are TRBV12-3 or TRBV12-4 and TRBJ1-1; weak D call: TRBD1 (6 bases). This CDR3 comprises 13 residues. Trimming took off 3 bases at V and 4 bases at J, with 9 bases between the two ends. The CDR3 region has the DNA TGTGCCAGCAGTTTCAAACAGGGCACTGAAGCTTTCTTT. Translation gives CASSFKQGTEAFF.